Here is one T cell receptor beta chain with its context. This specimen comes from a study of shared clonotypes between healthy human individuals. TCRdb keeps only in-frame clones here, not all; method: immunoSEQ multiplex PCR. The top ten clones hold more than 0.35% of a sample with roughly 2,500,000 clones, approximately 94% of them seen once. Trimming shortened V by 4 bases and J by 9 bases, and 24 bases separated the two germline ends. The CDR3 length is 16 residues. CDR1 and CDR2 (germline): SGDLS, YYNGEE. This sequence originates from a man younger than 35 in good health. Some clones in this sample may be carry-over from other donors' samples. The chain employs TRBV9 and TRBJ2-3; possible D gene TRBD2, 6 bases. Input material: naive CD4+ T cells from PBMCs. Described subset: CD45RA+ positively selected. DNA of the CDR3: TGTGCCAGCAGCCCGGGAATGTCTCTAACGGGAGTAACGCAGTATTTT. Translating it yields CASSPGMSLTGVTQYF. The full variable domain, completed using reference TRBV9 and TRBJ2-3, is DSGVTQTPKHLITATGQRVTLRCSPRSGDLSVYWYQQSLDQGLQFLIQYYNGEERAKGNILERFSAQQFPDLHSELNLSSLELGDSALYFCASSPGMSLTGVTQYFGPGTRLTVL.